This T cell receptor (beta chain) was captured in a study of T cells after yellow fever vaccination. Study in general: Low-cell-number fractions were prepared with SMART-Seq v4 Ultra Low Input.

This clonotype was seen a few times. Its cognate antigen is unknown. TCRdb re-called the 5' RACE reads with MiXCR, one entry per CDR3 protein. The sample records 200,000 to 300,000 distinct CDR3 sequences, 10% to 15% being singletons. Findings of the study overall: Overall, a small share of clonotypes was seen in both CD4 and CD8 compartments.

Germline values: CDR1 DFQATT, CDR2 SNEGSKA (reference sequence). The CDR3 sequence is 16 residues long. V was clipped by 0 bases and J by 6 bases, with 18 bases between them. Specimen: CD4+ T cells sorted from PBMCs, collected 45 days after the yellow fever booster vaccination. The clonotype was recovered from a man in his thirties or forties who received the YFV17D yellow fever vaccine. The rearrangement links TRBV20-1 to TRBJ1-5; a weak D match, TRBD1 (5 bases). CDR3 sequence (DNA): TGCAGTGCTAGAGAAGACTCTCGACAGCCGCCTCAGCCCCAGCATTTT. Its translation is CSAREDSRQPPQPQHF.